This is a list of T cell receptor beta chains from one sample in a study of shared clonotypes between healthy human individuals. Libraries were prepared by immunoSEQ multiplex PCR; TCRdb keeps only in-frame clonotypes and omits some of them. The data show over a million clones, 95% to 97% seen once. The sample comprised naive CD4+ T cells sorted from blood. Receptors were obtained from a young man in good health. CDR3s include the opening cysteine and the closing phenylalanine or tryptophan. Each record gives: V gene, CDR3 protein.

TRBV6-6 | CASSDRGRQPQHF
TRBV7-6 | CASSLGLAGVWSYNEQFF
TRBV27 | CASSHLRGWDTEAFF
TRBV11-3 | CASSLRGNEQYF
TRBV7-6 | CASSLGTATNEKLFF
TRBV9 | CASSLGGFTYEQYF
TRBV18 | CASSPRQADPRETQYF
TRBV9 | CASSHRTGGAGGYTF
TRBV19 | CASSIVQREDEQFF
TRBV10-3 | CAISDSRLQETQYF
TRBV5-4 | CASSFDGQSYEQYF
TRBV5-4 | CASSSIQGGPTYEQYF
TRBV5-5 | CASSLGGGLEQYF
TRBV7-2 | CASSLGRGPNYGYTF
TRBV2 | CASTGGQGSYEQYF
TRBV5-1 | CASSLMLIQRLRGDTDTQYF
TRBV5-4 | CASGLFDSNQPQHF
TRBV4-1 | CASSQLGLAVYNEQFF
TRBV7-5 | CVRSLGINTEAFF
TRBV6-1 | CASSETGGGREAFF
TRBV18 | CASSPLLATGTRTDTQYF
TRBV18 | CASSPDRNNEQFF
TRBV9 | CASSPRGEGAYEQYF
TRBV5-4 | CASSPNNGATTVGFF
TRBV5-1 | CASSLGGLGAVKNIQYF
TRBV7-6 | CASSPTETQYF
TRBV2 | CASSEAGRGHSEQYF
TRBV5-5 | CASSSGLAGDTQYF
TRBV27 | CASSYTLAGFYNEQFF
TRBV18 | CASSLVGLAGSIDTQYF
TRBV19 | CASSLDVGMGEKLFF
TRBV29-1 | CSFLIQGAIEDEQYF
TRBV13 | CASSTPSDRATDTQYF
TRBV7-2 | CASSLDRGQPQHF
TRBV6-1 | CASRRTGPWEQYF
TRBV5-1 | CASSLTQGAYEQYF
TRBV28 | CASSRPGLAGGSGGELFF
TRBV10-3 | CAIASGLFYNEQFF
TRBV19 | CASGPGYEQYF
TRBV15 | CATSRDPTGFGYEQYF
TRBV28 | CASLTSGIQETQYF
TRBV18 | CASSPPSLLGGYEQYF
TRBV7-9 | CASSQSQVDTQYF
TRBV28 | CASIQGVANEQFF
TRBV28 | CASSTAGTSSYEQYF
TRBV27 | CASSPKTSGGYNEQFF
TRBV18 | CASRPLGTDTQYF